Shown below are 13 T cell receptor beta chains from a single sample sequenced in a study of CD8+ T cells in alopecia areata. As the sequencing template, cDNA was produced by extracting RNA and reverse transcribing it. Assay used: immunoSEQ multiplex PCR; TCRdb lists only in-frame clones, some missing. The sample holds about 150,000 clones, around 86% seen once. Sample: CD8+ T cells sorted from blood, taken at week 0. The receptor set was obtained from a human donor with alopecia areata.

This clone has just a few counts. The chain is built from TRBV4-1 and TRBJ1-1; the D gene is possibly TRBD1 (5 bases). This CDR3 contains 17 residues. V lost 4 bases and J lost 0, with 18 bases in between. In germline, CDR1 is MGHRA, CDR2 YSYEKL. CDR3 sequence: CASSPAGQGWVNTEAFF. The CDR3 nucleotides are TGCGCCAGCAGCCCCGCCGGGCAGGGATGGGTGAACACTGAAGCTTTCTTT.

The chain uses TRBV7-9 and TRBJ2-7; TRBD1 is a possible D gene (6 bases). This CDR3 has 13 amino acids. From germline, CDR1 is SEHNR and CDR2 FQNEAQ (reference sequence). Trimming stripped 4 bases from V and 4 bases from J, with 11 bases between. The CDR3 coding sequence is TGTGCCAGCAGCTCAGGGGACGGATACGAGCAGTACTTC. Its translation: CASSSGDGYEQYF.

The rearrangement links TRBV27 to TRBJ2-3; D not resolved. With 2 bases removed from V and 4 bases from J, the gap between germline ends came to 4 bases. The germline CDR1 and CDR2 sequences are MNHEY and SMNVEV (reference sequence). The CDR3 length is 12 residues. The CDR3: CASSLPADTQYF. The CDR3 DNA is TGTGCCAGCAGTTTACCAGCAGATACGCAGTATTTT.

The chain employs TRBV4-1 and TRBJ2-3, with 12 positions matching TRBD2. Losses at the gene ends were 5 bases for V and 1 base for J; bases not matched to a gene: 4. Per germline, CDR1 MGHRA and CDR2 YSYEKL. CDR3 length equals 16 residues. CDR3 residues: CASSTRLAGGTDTQYF. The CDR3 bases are TGCGCCAGCAGCACCCGACTAGCGGGAGGCACAGATACGCAGTATTTT.

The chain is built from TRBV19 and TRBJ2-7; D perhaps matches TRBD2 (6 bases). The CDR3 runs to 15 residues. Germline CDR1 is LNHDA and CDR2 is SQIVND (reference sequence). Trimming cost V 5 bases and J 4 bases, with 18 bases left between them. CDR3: CASSLLGDAGYEQYF. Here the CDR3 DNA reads TGTGCCAGTAGTCTCTTAGGAGACGCGGGATACGAGCAGTACTTC.

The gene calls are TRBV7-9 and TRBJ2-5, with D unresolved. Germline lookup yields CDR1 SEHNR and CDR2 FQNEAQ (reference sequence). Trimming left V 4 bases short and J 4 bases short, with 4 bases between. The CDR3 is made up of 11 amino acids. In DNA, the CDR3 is TGTGCCAGCAGCTCGCGAGAGACCCAGTACTTC. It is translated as CASSSRETQYF.

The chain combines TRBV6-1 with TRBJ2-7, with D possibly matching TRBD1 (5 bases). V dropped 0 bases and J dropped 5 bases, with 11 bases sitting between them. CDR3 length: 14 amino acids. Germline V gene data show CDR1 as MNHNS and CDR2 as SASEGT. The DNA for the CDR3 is TGTGCCAGCAGTGAAGCAGGCAGGGTCCACGAGCAGTACTTC. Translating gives CASSEAGRVHEQYF.

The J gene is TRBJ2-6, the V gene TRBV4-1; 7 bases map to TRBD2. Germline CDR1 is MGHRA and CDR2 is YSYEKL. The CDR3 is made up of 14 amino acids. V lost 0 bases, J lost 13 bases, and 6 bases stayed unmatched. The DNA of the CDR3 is TGCGCCAGCAGCCAAGATCGGGGGGAGTTGGTCCTGACTTTC. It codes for CASSQDRGELVLTF.

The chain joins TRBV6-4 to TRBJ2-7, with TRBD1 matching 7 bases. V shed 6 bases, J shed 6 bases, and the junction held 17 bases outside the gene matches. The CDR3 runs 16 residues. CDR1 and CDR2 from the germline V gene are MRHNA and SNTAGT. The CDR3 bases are TGTGCCAGCAGAAGGACAGGTTTGAATATGATCTGCGAGCAGTACTTC. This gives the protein CASRRTGLNMICEQYF.

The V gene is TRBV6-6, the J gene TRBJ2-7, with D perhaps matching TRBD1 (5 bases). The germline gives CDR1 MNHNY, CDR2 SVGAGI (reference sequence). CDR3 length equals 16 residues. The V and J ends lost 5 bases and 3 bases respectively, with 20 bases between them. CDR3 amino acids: CASSPHDSYPLYEQYF. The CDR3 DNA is TGTGCCAGCAGTCCACACGACAGCTACCCCCTCTACGAGCAGTACTTC.

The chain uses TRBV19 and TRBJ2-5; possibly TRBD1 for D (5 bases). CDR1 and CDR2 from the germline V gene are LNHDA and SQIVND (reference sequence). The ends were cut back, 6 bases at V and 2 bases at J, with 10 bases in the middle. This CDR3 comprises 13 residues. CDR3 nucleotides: TGTGCCAGTAGGGGGCTTGGTCAAGAGACCCAGTACTTC. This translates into CASRGLGQETQYF.

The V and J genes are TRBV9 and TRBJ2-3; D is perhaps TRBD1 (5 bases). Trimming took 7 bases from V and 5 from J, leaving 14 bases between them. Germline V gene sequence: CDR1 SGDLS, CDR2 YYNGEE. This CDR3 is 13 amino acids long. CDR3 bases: TGTGCCAGCGAGTCAGGGTGGGAAGATACGCAGTATTTT. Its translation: CASESGWEDTQYF.

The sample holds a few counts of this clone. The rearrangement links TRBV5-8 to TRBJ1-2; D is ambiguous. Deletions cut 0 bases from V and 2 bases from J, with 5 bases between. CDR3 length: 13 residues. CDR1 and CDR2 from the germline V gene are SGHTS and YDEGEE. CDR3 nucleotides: TGTGCCAGCAGCTTGGAGGGCAACTATGGCTACACCTTC. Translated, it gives CASSLEGNYGYTF.